This record concerns one TCR beta chain sequence. Its antigen is still unknown. Base qualities are not at hand, and no much larger clone is one base apart. The data were produced on an Illumina HiSeq 2000. Multiplex PCR amplification was used to build the TCR beta chain libraries. The amplified TCR beta chain products were analyzed by high-throughput sequencing. The public sequencing data were trimmed at Q25 with fastp and processed into clonotypes with MiXCR by TCRdb, which kept only in-frame beta chains. Rows matching on CDR3 protein sequence are summarized as one entry with the most common DNA and genes. The sample has approximately 130,000 distinct CDR3 sequences on record, around 21% of them singletons. The ten largest clonotypes hold 2.2% of the sample. The CDR3 measures 18 amino acids from cysteine to phenylalanine. Of the read, only the CDR3 DNA is kept; its 54 bases are in frame from base 1. Based on the germline V gene (reference sequence), the CDR1 and CDR2 sequences are DFQATT and SNEGSKA. The junction carries 17 bases between V and J, which are trimmed by 2 bases and 0 bases respectively.

The data belong to a study of breast tumors, draining lymph nodes, adjacent tissues (dated by TCRdb to the mid-2010s). About the full investigation: The study compared TCR beta repertoires across tumor, adjacent nontumor tissue and axillary lymph nodes from breast cancer patients. In human breast cancer, the study set out to assess how tumor, surrounding tissue and draining lymph node repertoires relate to one another and whether T cells might be exchanged between them.

Lymph node samples came from the axillary draining lymph nodes of breast cancer patients. The research as a whole found: The data were judged consistent with most tumor T cells deriving from the lymph node and then expanding within tumor tissue. In luminal-like breast cancer, tumor and nontumor tissue repertoires resembled each other significantly more than in basal-like breast cancer. The conclusion that tumor T cells originate in lymph nodes was presented as consistent with a hypothesis rather than as directly demonstrated. T-cell repertoire diversity in tumors was found to be lower than in lymph nodes but higher than in nontumor tissue, and preferential V and J gene usage was observed.

Sample: axillary lymph node tissue. The chain joins TRBV20-1 to TRBJ2-6, with the D gene too uncertain to name. The sequence was obtained from a female donor with breast cancer. Some clones in this sample may be carry-over from other donors' samples. The DNA sequence is given as TGCAGTGCTAGAACACCACCCGGGTCTCACTCTGGGGCCAACGTCCTGACTTTC. It specifies CSARTPPGSHSGANVLTF.